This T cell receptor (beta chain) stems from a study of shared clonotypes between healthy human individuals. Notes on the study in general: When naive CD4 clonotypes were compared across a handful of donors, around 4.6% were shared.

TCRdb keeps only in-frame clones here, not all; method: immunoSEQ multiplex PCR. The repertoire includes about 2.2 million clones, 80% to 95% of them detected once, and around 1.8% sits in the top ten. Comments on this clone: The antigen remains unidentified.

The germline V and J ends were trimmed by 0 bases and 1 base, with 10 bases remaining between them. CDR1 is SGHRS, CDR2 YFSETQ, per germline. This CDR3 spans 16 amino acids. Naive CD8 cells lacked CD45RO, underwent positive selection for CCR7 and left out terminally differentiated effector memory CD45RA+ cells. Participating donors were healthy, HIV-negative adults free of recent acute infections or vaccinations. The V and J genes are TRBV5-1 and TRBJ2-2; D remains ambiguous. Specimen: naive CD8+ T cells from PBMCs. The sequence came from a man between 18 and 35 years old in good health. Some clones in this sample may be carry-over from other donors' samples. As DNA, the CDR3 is TGCGCCAGCAGCTTGGCAATTACCGGGAACACCGGGGAGCTGTTTTTT. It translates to CASSLAITGNTGELFF. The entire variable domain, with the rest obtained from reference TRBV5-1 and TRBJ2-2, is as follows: KAGVTQTPRYLIKTRGQQVTLSCSPISGHRSVSWYQQTPGQGLQFLFEYFSETQRNKGNFPGRFSGRQFSNSRSEMNVSTLELGDSALYLCASSLAITGNTGELFFGEGSRLTVL.